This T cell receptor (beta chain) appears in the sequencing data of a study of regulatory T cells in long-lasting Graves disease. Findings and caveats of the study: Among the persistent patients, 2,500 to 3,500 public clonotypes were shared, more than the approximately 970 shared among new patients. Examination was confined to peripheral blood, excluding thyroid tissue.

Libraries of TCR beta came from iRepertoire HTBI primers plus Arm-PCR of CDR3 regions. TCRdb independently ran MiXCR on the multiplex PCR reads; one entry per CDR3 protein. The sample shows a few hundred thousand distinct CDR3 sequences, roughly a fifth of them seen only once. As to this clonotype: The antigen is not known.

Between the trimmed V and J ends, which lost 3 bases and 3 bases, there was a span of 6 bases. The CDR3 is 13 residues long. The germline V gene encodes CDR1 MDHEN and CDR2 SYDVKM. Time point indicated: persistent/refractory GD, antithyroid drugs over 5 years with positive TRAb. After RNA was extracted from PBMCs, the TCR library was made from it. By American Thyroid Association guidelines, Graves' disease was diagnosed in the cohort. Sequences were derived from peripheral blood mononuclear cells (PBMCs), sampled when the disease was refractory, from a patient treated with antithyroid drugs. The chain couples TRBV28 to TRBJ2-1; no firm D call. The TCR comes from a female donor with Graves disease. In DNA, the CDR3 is TGTGCCAGCAGTTTTCGAAACTACAATGAGCAGTTCTTC. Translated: CASSFRNYNEQFF. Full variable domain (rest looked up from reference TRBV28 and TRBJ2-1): DVKVTQSSRYLVKRTGEKVFLECVQDMDHENMFWYRQDPGLGLRLIYFSYDVKMKEKGDIPEGYSVSREKKERFSLILESASTNQTSMYLCASSFRNYNEQFFGPGTRLTVL.